This TCR beta chain stems from a study of T cells in Graves' hyperthyroidism and ophthalmopathy. Study-wide points: From stable hyperthyroidism, ophthalmopathy was separated by a 13 V-J model.

CDR3 length: 15 amino acids. V trimming: 1 base; J trimming: 4 bases; junction bases outside the gene matches: 6. CDR1 and CDR2 from the germline V gene are LNHNV and YYDKDF (reference sequence). This clonotype was seen repeatedly, ten times or more. What it binds is not known. It was RNA transcripts that yielded the amplified TCR beta CDR3 regions. A set of HTBI primers served as the primers for a first-round RT-PCR of the TCR CDR3. TCRdb processed the multiplex PCR reads anew with MiXCR; each CDR3 protein has one entry. The sample holds about 380,000 distinct CDR3 sequences, more than 11% seen once. Stable Graves' hyperthyroidism meant no ophthalmopathy progression within 18 months.

The clonotype comes from a woman aged 55-69 years with Graves' hyperthyroidism. Sequenced: blood. J is TRBJ1-1 and V is TRBV15; 7 positions match TRBD1. CDR3 nucleotides: TGTGCCACCAGCAGAGCTGGGACAGTAGCCACTGAAGCTTTCTTT. Amino acids: CATSRAGTVATEAFF.